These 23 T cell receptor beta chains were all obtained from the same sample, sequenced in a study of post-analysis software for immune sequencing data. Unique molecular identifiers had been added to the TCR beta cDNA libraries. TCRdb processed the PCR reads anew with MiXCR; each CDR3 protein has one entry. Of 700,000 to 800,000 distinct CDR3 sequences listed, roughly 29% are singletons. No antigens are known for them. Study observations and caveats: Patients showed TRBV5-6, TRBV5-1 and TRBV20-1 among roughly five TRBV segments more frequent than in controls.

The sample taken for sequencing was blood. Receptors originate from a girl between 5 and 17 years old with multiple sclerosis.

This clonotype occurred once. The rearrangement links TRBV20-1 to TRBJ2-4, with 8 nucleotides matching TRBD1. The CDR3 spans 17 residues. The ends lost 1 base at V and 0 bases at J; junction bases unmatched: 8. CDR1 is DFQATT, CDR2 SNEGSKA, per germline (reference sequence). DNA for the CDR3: TGCAGTGCTAGAGGACTAAGACAGGGGATAGCCAAAAACATTCAGTACTTC. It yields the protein CSARGLRQGIAKNIQYF.

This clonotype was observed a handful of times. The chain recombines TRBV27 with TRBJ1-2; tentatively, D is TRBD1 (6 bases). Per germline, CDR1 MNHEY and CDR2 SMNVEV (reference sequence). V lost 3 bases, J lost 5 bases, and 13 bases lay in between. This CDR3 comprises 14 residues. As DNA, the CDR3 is TGTGCCAGCAGTTTGAGGGGGGGGGAATATGGCTACACCTTC. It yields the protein CASSLRGGEYGYTF.

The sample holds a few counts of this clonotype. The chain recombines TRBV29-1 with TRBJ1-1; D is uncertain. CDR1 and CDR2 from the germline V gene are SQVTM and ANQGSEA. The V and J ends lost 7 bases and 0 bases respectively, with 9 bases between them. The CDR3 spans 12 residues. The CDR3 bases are TGCAGCGCTTACCGCATGAACACTGAAGCTTTCTTT. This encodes CSAYRMNTEAFF.

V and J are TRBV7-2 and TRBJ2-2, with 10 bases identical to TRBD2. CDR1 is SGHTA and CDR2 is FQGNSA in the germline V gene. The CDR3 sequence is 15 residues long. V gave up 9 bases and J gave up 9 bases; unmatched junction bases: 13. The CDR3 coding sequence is TGTGCCAGTCGTGCCCGAGCGGGGGGGCATAGGGAGCTGTTTTTT. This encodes CASRARAGGHRELFF.

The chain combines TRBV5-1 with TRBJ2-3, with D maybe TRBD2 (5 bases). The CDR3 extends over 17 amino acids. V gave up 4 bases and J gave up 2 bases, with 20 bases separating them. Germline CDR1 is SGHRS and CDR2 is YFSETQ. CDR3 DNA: TGCGCCAGCAGCGCCCACGGTCTAACTAGTTTCACAGATACGCAGTATTTT. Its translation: CASSAHGLTSFTDTQYF.

The CDR3 reads CASSLRDRGFLQANYGYTF. The CDR3 DNA reads TGCGCCAGCAGCCTAAGGGACAGGGGGTTCCTCCAAGCTAACTATGGCTACACCTTC. The chain uses TRBV4-3 and TRBJ1-2; TRBD1 matches 11 bases. The J segment lost 0 bases and the V segment lost 4 bases, leaving 13 bases of the junction unmatched. The CDR3 consists of 19 residues. The germline V gene encodes CDR1 LGHNA and CDR2 YSLEER.

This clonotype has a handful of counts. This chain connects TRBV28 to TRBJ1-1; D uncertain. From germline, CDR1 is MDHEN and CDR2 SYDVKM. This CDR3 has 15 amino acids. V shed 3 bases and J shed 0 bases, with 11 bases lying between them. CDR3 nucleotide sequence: TGTGCCAGCAGTTTCGAGGCACTCATGAACACTGAAGCTTTCTTT. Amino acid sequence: CASSFEALMNTEAFF.

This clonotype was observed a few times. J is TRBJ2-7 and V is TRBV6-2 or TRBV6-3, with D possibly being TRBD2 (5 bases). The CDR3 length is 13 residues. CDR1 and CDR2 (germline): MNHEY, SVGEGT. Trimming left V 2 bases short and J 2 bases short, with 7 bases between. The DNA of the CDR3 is TGTGCCAGCAGTTACCGGAGGACCTACGAGCAGTACTTC. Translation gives CASSYRRTYEQYF.

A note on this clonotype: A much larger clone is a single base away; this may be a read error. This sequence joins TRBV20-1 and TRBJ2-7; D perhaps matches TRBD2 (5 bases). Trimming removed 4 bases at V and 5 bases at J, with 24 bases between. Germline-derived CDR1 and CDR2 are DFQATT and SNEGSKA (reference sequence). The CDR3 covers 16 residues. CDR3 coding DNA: TGCAGTGCTAACGACCGGGGAAAAGCCAAAGCCCACGAGCAGTACTTC. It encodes CSANDRGKAKAHEQYF.

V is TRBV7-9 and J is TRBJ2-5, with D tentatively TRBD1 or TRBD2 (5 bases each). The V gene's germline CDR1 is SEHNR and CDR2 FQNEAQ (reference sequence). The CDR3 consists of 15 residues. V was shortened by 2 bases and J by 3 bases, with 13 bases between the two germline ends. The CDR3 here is CASSLRGAGEETQYF. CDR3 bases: TGTGCCAGCAGCTTACGAGGGGCCGGGGAAGAGACCCAGTACTTC.

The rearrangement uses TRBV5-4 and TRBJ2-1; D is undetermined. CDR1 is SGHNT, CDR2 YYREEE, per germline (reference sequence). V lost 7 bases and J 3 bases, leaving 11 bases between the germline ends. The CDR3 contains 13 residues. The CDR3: CASGPTDYNEQFF. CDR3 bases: TGTGCCAGCGGCCCAACGGACTACAATGAGCAGTTCTTC.

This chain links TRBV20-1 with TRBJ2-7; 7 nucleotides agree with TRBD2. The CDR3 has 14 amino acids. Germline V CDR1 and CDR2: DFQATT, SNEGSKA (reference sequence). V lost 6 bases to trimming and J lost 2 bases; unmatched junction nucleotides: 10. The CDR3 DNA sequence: TGCAGTGCGAATCCAGCGGGAATAACCTACGAGCAGTACTTC. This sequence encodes CSANPAGITYEQYF.

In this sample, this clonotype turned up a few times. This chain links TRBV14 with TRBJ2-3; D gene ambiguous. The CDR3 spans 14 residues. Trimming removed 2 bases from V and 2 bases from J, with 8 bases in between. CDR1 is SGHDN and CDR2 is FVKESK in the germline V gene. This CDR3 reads CASSQIGNTDTQYF. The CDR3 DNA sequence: TGTGCCAGCAGCCAAATCGGCAACACAGATACGCAGTATTTT.

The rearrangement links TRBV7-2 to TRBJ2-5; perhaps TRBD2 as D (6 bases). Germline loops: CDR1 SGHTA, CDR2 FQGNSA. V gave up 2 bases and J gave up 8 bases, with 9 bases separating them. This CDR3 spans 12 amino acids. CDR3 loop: CASSLMGGTQYF. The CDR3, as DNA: TGTGCCAGCAGCTTAATGGGAGGTACCCAGTACTTC.

The CDR3 spells CASGLPRGTEAFF. CDR3 DNA: TGTGCCAGCGGGTTACCTCGGGGGACTGAAGCTTTCTTT. The chain has TRBV27 and TRBJ1-1, with D tentatively TRBD1 (5 bases). Trimming left V 8 bases short and J 5 bases short, with 15 bases between. This CDR3 comprises 13 residues. CDR1 and CDR2 from the germline V gene are MNHEY and SMNVEV (reference sequence).

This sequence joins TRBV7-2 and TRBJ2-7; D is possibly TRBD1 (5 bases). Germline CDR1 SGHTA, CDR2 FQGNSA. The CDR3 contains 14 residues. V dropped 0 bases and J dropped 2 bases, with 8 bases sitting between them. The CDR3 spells CASSLAGHTYEQYF. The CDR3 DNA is TGTGCCAGCAGCTTAGCCGGACACACCTACGAGCAGTACTTC.

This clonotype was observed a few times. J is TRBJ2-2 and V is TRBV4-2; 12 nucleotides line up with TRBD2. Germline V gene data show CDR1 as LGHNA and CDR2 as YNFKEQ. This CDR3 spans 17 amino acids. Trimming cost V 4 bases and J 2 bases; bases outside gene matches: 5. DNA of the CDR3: TGTGCCAGCAGCCTGTCTAGCGGGGGGGCAAACACCGGGGAGCTGTTTTTT. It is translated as CASSLSSGGANTGELFF.

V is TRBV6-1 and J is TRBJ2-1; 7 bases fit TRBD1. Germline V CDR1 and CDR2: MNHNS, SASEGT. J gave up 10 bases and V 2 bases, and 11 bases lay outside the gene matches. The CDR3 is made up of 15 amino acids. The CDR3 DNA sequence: TGTGCCAGCAGTGAAAGGGGACAGCTCTTCTACGAGCAGTTCTTC. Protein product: CASSERGQLFYEQFF.

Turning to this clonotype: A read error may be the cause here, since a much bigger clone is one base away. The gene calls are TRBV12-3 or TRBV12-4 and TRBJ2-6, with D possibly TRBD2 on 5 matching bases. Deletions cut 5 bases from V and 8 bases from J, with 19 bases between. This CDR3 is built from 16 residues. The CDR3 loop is CASSPRFGSGTNVLTF. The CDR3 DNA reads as TGTGCCAGCAGTCCCCGTTTTGGGTCCGGGACCAACGTCCTGACTTTC.

CDR3 in DNA: TGTGCCAGCTCACCAGGGTCTAGCGGGAGCGCTGAGCAGTTCTTC. It translates to CASSPGSSGSAEQFF. The J gene is TRBJ2-1, the V gene TRBV18; TRBD2 agrees at 10 bases. The CDR3 has 15 residues. Germline CDR1 is KGHSH and CDR2 is LQKENI. Unmatched junction bases numbered 7, after V lost 2 bases and J lost 9 bases.

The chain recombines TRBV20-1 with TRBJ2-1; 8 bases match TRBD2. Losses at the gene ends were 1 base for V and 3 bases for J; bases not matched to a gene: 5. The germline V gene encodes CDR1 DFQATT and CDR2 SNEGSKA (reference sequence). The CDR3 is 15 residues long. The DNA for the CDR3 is TGCAGTGCTAGAGGGATTAGCGGGAACTACAATGAGCAGTTCTTC. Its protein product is CSARGISGNYNEQFF.

CDR3 DNA: TGTGCCATCAGTGCCGCAGGGAAACCCCAGGAAAAACTGTTTTTT. Translated, it gives CAISAAGKPQEKLFF. V usage is TRBV10-3 and J usage is TRBJ1-4; perhaps TRBD1 as D (5 bases). CDR1 is ENHRY and CDR2 is SYGVKD in the germline V gene. The CDR3 is 15 residues long. Trimming removed 4 bases from V and 8 bases from J, with 17 bases in between.

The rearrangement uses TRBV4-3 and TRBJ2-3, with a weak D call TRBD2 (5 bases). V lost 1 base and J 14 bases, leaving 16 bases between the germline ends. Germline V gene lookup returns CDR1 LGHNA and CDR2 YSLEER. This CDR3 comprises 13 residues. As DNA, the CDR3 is TGCGCCAGCAGCCAAGGAAGGGAGTCGGTTCGGTATTTT. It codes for CASSQGRESVRYF.